This is a list of T cell receptor beta chains from one sample in a study of T-cell reconstitution after alpha-beta-depleted transplantation in children. MiXCR was run by TCRdb on the PCR reads, yielding one entry per CDR3 protein. The sample lists just under 550,000 distinct CDR3 sequences, 15% to 20% occurring once. The sample was PBMCs from the stem cell graft donor, taken from the stem cell graft. These receptors all stem from a human donor who donated a stem cell graft to a child with acute lymphoblastic leukemia. Each CDR3 is given with its conserved first and last residue. The order of the fields is D gene, V gene, J gene, clone size, CDR3 protein, CDR3 DNA. The D gene is left open where the match is weak. Size is omitted from some rows. Given values are once, few, many or a class for expanded clones.

d_call: .
v_call: TRBV29-1
j_call: TRBJ2-6
clone_size: many
cdr3_aa: CSVEIGPPSGANVLTF
cdr3_nt: TGCAGCGTTGAGATTGGTCCCCCCTCTGGGGCCAACGTCCTGACTTTC

d_call: TRBD1
v_call: TRBV27
j_call: TRBJ2-7
clone_size: many
cdr3_aa: CASSLTGSSYEQYF
cdr3_nt: TGTGCCAGCAGCTTGACAGGGAGCTCCTACGAGCAGTACTTC

d_call: TRBD2
v_call: TRBV11-2
j_call: TRBJ2-1
clone_size: .
cdr3_aa: CASSWTSGSGEQFF
cdr3_nt: TGTGCCAGCAGCTGGACTAGCGGGAGCGGCGAGCAGTTCTTC

d_call: TRBD1
v_call: TRBV12-3/TRBV12-4
j_call: TRBJ2-6
clone_size: few
cdr3_aa: CASRGQGAGGANVLTF
cdr3_nt: TGTGCCAGCAGGGGACAGGGGGCAGGTGGGGCCAACGTCCTGACTTTC

d_call: .
v_call: TRBV4-1
j_call: TRBJ2-7
clone_size: few
cdr3_aa: CASSQDQEQYF
cdr3_nt: TGCGCCAGCAGCCAAGATCAGGAGCAGTACTTC

d_call: .
v_call: TRBV3-1
j_call: TRBJ1-4
clone_size: few
cdr3_aa: CASSLLTTNEKLFF
cdr3_nt: TGTGCCAGCAGCCTCTTAACAACTAATGAAAAACTGTTTTTT

d_call: .
v_call: TRBV4-1
j_call: TRBJ2-1
clone_size: .
cdr3_aa: CASSQVSRGYEQFF
cdr3_nt: TGCGCCAGCAGCCAAGTGTCCAGGGGCTATGAGCAGTTCTTC

d_call: .
v_call: TRBV4-2
j_call: TRBJ2-2
clone_size: few
cdr3_aa: CASSMTRPAGELFF
cdr3_nt: TGTGCCAGCAGCATGACTAGACCGGCCGGGGAGCTGTTTTTT

d_call: TRBD2
v_call: TRBV5-1
j_call: TRBJ2-1
clone_size: .
cdr3_aa: CASSLAGLAGIYNEQFF
cdr3_nt: TGCGCCAGCAGCTTGGCCGGACTAGCGGGGATCTACAATGAGCAGTTCTTC

d_call: TRBD2
v_call: TRBV9
j_call: TRBJ2-7
clone_size: .
cdr3_aa: CASSVGDYYEQYF
cdr3_nt: TGTGCCAGCAGCGTAGGGGACTACTACGAGCAGTACTTC

d_call: .
v_call: TRBV19
j_call: TRBJ2-2
clone_size: .
cdr3_aa: CASSNYRGLRTGELFF
cdr3_nt: TGTGCCAGTAGTAATTATAGGGGACTGAGAACCGGGGAGCTGTTTTTT

d_call: .
v_call: TRBV6-7
j_call: TRBJ2-7
clone_size: .
cdr3_aa: CASETGPFAYEQYF
cdr3_nt: TGTGCCAGCGAAACAGGGCCATTCGCCTACGAGCAGTACTTC

d_call: TRBD1
v_call: TRBV24-1
j_call: TRBJ2-7
clone_size: few
cdr3_aa: CATSDGQGAARNSYEQYF
cdr3_nt: TGTGCCACCAGTGATGGGCAGGGGGCGGCTAGGAACAGCTACGAGCAGTACTTC

d_call: .
v_call: TRBV5-4
j_call: TRBJ2-5
clone_size: .
cdr3_aa: CASSPAGRTETQYF
cdr3_nt: TGTGCCAGCAGCCCCGCCGGGCGGACAGAGACCCAGTACTTC

d_call: TRBD2
v_call: TRBV9
j_call: TRBJ2-1
clone_size: .
cdr3_aa: CASSSGTSLYNEQFF
cdr3_nt: TGTGCCAGCAGCTCGGGGACTAGCTTGTACAATGAGCAGTTCTTC

d_call: TRBD1
v_call: TRBV5-1
j_call: TRBJ2-7
clone_size: many
cdr3_aa: CASSFPGQGYEQYF
cdr3_nt: TGCGCCAGCAGCTTTCCGGGACAGGGCTACGAGCAGTACTTC

d_call: .
v_call: TRBV27
j_call: TRBJ2-7
clone_size: few
cdr3_aa: CASSTGLEQYF
cdr3_nt: TGTGCCAGCAGTACGGGGTTGGAGCAGTACTTC

d_call: .
v_call: TRBV7-2
j_call: TRBJ1-3
clone_size: .
cdr3_aa: CASRGGGHSGNTIYF
cdr3_nt: TGTGCCAGCAGAGGGGGGGGGCACTCTGGAAACACCATATATTTT

d_call: .
v_call: TRBV2
j_call: TRBJ2-7
clone_size: .
cdr3_aa: CASSEALLGTVYEQYF
cdr3_nt: TGTGCCAGCAGTGAAGCGCTTCTGGGAACAGTCTACGAGCAGTACTTC

d_call: TRBD1
v_call: TRBV9
j_call: TRBJ1-2
clone_size: .
cdr3_aa: CASSTPGQDVYGYTF
cdr3_nt: TGTGCCAGCAGCACCCCGGGACAGGACGTCTATGGCTACACCTTC

d_call: .
v_call: TRBV5-1
j_call: TRBJ2-5
clone_size: few
cdr3_aa: CASSSRLREETQYF
cdr3_nt: TGCGCCAGCAGCTCTAGACTGAGGGAAGAGACCCAGTACTTC

d_call: .
v_call: TRBV2
j_call: TRBJ1-4
clone_size: few
cdr3_aa: CASSEDMDEKLFF
cdr3_nt: TGTGCCAGCAGTGAAGATATGGATGAAAAACTGTTTTTT

d_call: .
v_call: TRBV21-1
j_call: TRBJ2-7
clone_size: few
cdr3_aa: CASSKDRAYEQYF
cdr3_nt: TGTGCCAGCAGCAAAGATCGGGCCTACGAGCAGTACTTC

d_call: .
v_call: TRBV13
j_call: TRBJ2-7
clone_size: .
cdr3_aa: CASSPLTGRYEQYF
cdr3_nt: TGTGCCAGCAGTCCTCTAACGGGAAGGTACGAGCAGTACTTC

d_call: TRBD1
v_call: TRBV12-3/TRBV12-4
j_call: TRBJ1-4
clone_size: .
cdr3_aa: CASSTLGQGNEKLFF
cdr3_nt: TGTGCCAGCAGCACCCTGGGACAGGGAAATGAAAAACTGTTTTTT

d_call: .
v_call: TRBV20-1
j_call: TRBJ2-5
clone_size: few
cdr3_aa: CSAPAGGLETQYF
cdr3_nt: TGCAGTGCCCCGGCCGGGGGGCTAGAGACCCAGTACTTC

d_call: .
v_call: TRBV12-3/TRBV12-4
j_call: TRBJ1-2
clone_size: .
cdr3_aa: CASSPWGDGYGYTF
cdr3_nt: TGTGCCAGCAGCCCTTGGGGGGATGGCTATGGCTACACCTTC

d_call: TRBD1
v_call: TRBV12-3/TRBV12-4
j_call: TRBJ2-1
clone_size: few
cdr3_aa: CASSLGPTGPSYNEQFF
cdr3_nt: TGTGCCAGCAGTTTAGGGCCGACAGGGCCCTCGTACAATGAGCAGTTCTTC

d_call: .
v_call: TRBV20-1
j_call: TRBJ1-2
clone_size: .
cdr3_aa: CSAPLDGNYGYTF
cdr3_nt: TGCAGTGCTCCTTTGGACGGGAACTATGGCTACACCTTC

d_call: .
v_call: TRBV9
j_call: TRBJ2-1
clone_size: few
cdr3_aa: CASSPLSHSYNEQFF
cdr3_nt: TGTGCCAGCAGCCCCCTATCCCACTCCTACAATGAGCAGTTCTTC

d_call: .
v_call: TRBV6-2/TRBV6-3
j_call: TRBJ1-4
clone_size: .
cdr3_aa: CASSYPSNADIGSTNEKLFF
cdr3_nt: TGTGCCAGCAGTTACCCCTCTAACGCGGATATTGGATCAACTAATGAAAAACTGTTTTTT

d_call: TRBD1
v_call: TRBV10-3
j_call: TRBJ2-3
clone_size: .
cdr3_aa: CAISEFVGQPQYF
cdr3_nt: TGTGCCATCAGTGAATTCGTGGGACAGCCGCAGTATTTT

d_call: TRBD1
v_call: TRBV2
j_call: TRBJ2-1
clone_size: few
cdr3_aa: CASSEYRGNEQFF
cdr3_nt: TGTGCCAGCAGCGAGTACAGGGGCAATGAGCAGTTCTTC

d_call: .
v_call: TRBV6-1
j_call: TRBJ2-3
clone_size: .
cdr3_aa: CAILTDTQYF
cdr3_nt: TGTGCCATTCTCACAGATACGCAGTATTTT

d_call: TRBD2
v_call: TRBV7-8
j_call: TRBJ2-5
clone_size: .
cdr3_aa: CASSPGGLAGETQYF
cdr3_nt: TGTGCCAGCAGCCCCGGAGGACTAGCGGGAGAGACCCAGTACTTC

d_call: TRBD2
v_call: TRBV20-1
j_call: TRBJ2-1
clone_size: .
cdr3_aa: CSARPSGTYNEQFF
cdr3_nt: TGCAGTGCTAGGCCTAGCGGGACCTACAATGAGCAGTTCTTC

d_call: TRBD2
v_call: TRBV24-1
j_call: TRBJ2-2
clone_size: many
cdr3_aa: CATSEWTSGNTGELFF
cdr3_nt: TGTGCCACCAGTGAGTGGACTAGCGGGAACACCGGGGAGCTGTTTTTT

d_call: .
v_call: TRBV29-1
j_call: TRBJ2-1
clone_size: .
cdr3_aa: CSVVEDWSSYNEQFF
cdr3_nt: TGCAGCGTTGTAGAGGACTGGAGCTCCTACAATGAGCAGTTCTTC

d_call: .
v_call: TRBV5-1
j_call: TRBJ2-3
clone_size: .
cdr3_aa: CASSLDWGFPTDTQYF
cdr3_nt: TGCGCCAGCAGCTTGGATTGGGGCTTTCCCACAGATACGCAGTATTTT

d_call: .
v_call: TRBV29-1
j_call: TRBJ2-3
clone_size: few
cdr3_aa: CSVEGGGSTDTQYF
cdr3_nt: TGCAGCGTTGAAGGTGGTGGGTCTACAGATACGCAGTATTTT

d_call: .
v_call: TRBV12-3/TRBV12-4
j_call: TRBJ1-2
clone_size: once
cdr3_aa: CASRLRGEAQGYTF
cdr3_nt: TGTGCCAGCAGGTTGAGGGGGGAGGCTCAAGGCTACACCTTC

d_call: .
v_call: TRBV12-3/TRBV12-4
j_call: TRBJ2-5
clone_size: few
cdr3_aa: CASTQGPSLGETQYF
cdr3_nt: TGTGCCAGCACCCAGGGACCATCACTAGGGGAGACCCAGTACTTC

d_call: .
v_call: TRBV7-8
j_call: TRBJ1-2
clone_size: few
cdr3_aa: CASSLLPFYGYTF
cdr3_nt: TGTGCCAGCAGCTTATTGCCCTTCTATGGCTACACCTTC

d_call: TRBD1
v_call: TRBV5-1
j_call: TRBJ2-7
clone_size: .
cdr3_aa: CASSLGQGIPEQYF
cdr3_nt: TGCGCCAGCAGCTTGGGACAGGGGATCCCCGAGCAGTACTTC

d_call: .
v_call: TRBV6-1
j_call: TRBJ2-1
clone_size: few
cdr3_aa: CASSEPGRSSYNEQFF
cdr3_nt: TGTGCCAGCAGTGAACCGGGACGTAGCTCCTACAATGAGCAGTTCTTC

d_call: .
v_call: TRBV7-9
j_call: TRBJ2-5
clone_size: few
cdr3_aa: CASSRPSETQYF
cdr3_nt: TGTGCCAGCAGCCGCCCTTCGGAGACCCAGTACTTC

d_call: .
v_call: TRBV5-1
j_call: TRBJ1-2
clone_size: .
cdr3_aa: CASSVQGAGGYTF
cdr3_nt: TGCGCCAGCAGCGTACAGGGAGCCGGCGGCTACACCTTC